This T cell receptor (beta chain) stems from a study of post-analysis software for immune sequencing data. The overall study: Relapsing-remitting, secondary progressive and progressive-relapsing multiple sclerosis were all included among the disease courses. Findings and limits, study-wide: Controls showed lower frequencies than patients for roughly 5 TRBV segments, and TRBV5-6, TRBV5-1 and TRBV20-1 were among these.

A note on this clonotype: Its antigen is still unknown.

Prepared libraries of TCR beta cDNA carried unique molecular identifiers. When roughly 1 to 10 million T cells were used, they gave hundreds of thousands of cDNA molecules. In TCRdb, the PCR reads were re-called with MiXCR into one record per CDR3 protein. The sample holds around 700,000 distinct CDR3 sequences; over 45% are singletons and the top ten take about 11%. V lost 1 base, J lost 1 base, and 9 bases lay in between. The CDR3 length is 15 residues. Germline V gives CDR1 SGHTA, CDR2 FQGNSA. The receptor's source is a girl aged 2 to 9 with multiple sclerosis. The chain combines TRBV7-2 with TRBJ2-3; D is uncertain. Input material: blood. This CDR3 reads CASSLDGDRTDTQYF. CDR3 in DNA: TGTGCCAGCAGCTTAGACGGCGATCGCACAGATACGCAGTATTTT.